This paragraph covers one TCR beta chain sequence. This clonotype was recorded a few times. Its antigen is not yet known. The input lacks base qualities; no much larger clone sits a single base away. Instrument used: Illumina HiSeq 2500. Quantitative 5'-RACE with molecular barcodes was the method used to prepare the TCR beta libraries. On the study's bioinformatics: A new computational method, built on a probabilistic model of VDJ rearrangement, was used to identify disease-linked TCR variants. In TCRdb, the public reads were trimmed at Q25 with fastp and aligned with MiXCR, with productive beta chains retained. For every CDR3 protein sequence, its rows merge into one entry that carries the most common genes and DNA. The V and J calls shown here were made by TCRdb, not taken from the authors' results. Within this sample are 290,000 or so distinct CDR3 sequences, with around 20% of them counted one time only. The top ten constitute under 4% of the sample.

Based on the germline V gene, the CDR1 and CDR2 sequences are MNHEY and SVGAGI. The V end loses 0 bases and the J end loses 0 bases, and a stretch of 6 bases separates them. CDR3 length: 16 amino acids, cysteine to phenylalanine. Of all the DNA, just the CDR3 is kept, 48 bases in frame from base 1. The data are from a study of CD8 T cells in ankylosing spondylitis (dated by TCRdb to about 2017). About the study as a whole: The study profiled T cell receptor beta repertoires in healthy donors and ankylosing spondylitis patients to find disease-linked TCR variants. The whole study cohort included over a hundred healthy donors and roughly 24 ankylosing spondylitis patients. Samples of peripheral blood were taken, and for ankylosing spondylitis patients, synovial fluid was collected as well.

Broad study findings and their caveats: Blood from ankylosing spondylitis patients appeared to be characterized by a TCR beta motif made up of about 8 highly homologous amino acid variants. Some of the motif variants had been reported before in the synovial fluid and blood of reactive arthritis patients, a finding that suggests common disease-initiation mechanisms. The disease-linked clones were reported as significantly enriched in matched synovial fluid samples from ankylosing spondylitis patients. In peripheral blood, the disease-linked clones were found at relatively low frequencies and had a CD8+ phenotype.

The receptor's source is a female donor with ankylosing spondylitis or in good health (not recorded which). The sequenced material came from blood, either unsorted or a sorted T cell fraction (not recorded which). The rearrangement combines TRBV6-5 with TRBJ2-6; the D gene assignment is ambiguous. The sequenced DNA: TGTGCCAGCAGTTACTCCCCGTTCTCTGGGGCCAACGTCCTGACTTTC. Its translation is CASSYSPFSGANVLTF.